This T cell receptor beta chain was sequenced during a study of cytomegalovirus exposure and HLA in healthy donors. The donors (healthy individuals) were bone marrow donors. The CDR3 has 14 amino acids. V lost 8 bases to trimming and J lost 3 bases, with 14 bases between them. Germline-derived CDR1 and CDR2 are MNHNY and SVGAGI (reference sequence). Researchers ran the PCR with 60 Vbeta and 13 Jbeta primers. Assay: immunoSEQ multiplex PCR; the TCRdb copy retains only in-frame clones and omits some. The data show hundreds of thousands of clones, 80% to 90% seen once. The chain uses TRBV6-6 and TRBJ1-5; the D gene is possibly TRBD1 (5 bases). This sequence was found in a woman aged 18-30 years in good health and CMV-seronegative. Specimen: PBMCs. The CDR3, as DNA: TGTGCCAGCCTAATCAGGGTTCTCAATCAGCCCCAGCATTTT. Protein product: CASLIRVLNQPQHF.